The source of this T cell receptor beta chain is a study of cytomegalovirus exposure and HLA in healthy donors. Study in general: Counted in an early data release were roughly 81 million unique TCRs from HLA-typed donors. Study-level points and caveats: Cytomegalovirus status was reportedly diagnosed by the classifier with high sensitivity and specificity. Previous analysis showed most TCR beta V segments were productive about 90% or about 30% of the time.

The V gene lost 3 bases and the J gene lost 4 bases, with 16 bases spanning the gap. The V gene's germline CDR1 is MDHEN and CDR2 SYDVKM. The length of the CDR3 is 15 residues. As regards this clone: Antigen: not known.

The PCR ran on 60 Vbeta and 13 Jbeta primers. TCRdb keeps only in-frame clones here, not all; method: immunoSEQ multiplex PCR. The data contain under 150,000 clones, around 84% of them singletons. The source is a man aged 40-50 years in good health and CMV-seropositive. The gene calls are TRBV28 and TRBJ2-7; D remains unclear. Input material: PBMCs. The chain's CDR3 is CASSLLRRNDYEQYF. The CDR3 coding sequence is TGTGCCAGCAGTTTGCTGAGGCGGAATGATTACGAGCAGTACTTC.